The text below deals with one T cell receptor beta chain. The source of the sample is a study of cytotoxic CD8 clonotypes in ibrutinib-treated CLL. The CDR3 length is 16 residues. Per the germline V gene, CDR1 is SGHRS and CDR2 is YFSETQ. V was clipped by 4 bases and J by 6 bases; unmatched bases: 10. Profiling relied on immunoSEQ multiplex PCR, and the TCRdb table lists in-frame clones only, not all of them. The table has about 68,000 clones, around 81% seen once; the top ten hold roughly 7.7%. The specimen comprised PBMCs, sampled at disease progression, from a patient treated with ibrutinib. The clonotype comes from a human donor with chronic lymphocytic leukemia. The gene calls are TRBV5-1 and TRBJ2-7, with 13 bases that match TRBD2. DNA for the CDR3: TGCGCCAGCAGCCGATTATGGACTAGCGGGAGTGGCGAGCAGTACTTC. Its protein product is CASSRLWTSGSGEQYF.